Presented here are 18 T cell receptor beta chains from one specimen sequenced in a study of T cell responses to AZD1222 COVID-19 vaccine. Profiled with immunoSEQ multiplex PCR; TCRdb holds only in-frame clones, not every one. The sample carries roughly 140,000 clones, about nine tenths recorded once. Sequencing was performed on peripheral blood, taken on day 0 of MenACWY control vaccination. The receptors were sampled from an adult in good health.

V gene TRBV6-2 or TRBV6-3 combines with J gene TRBJ2-7, with 13 bases lining up with TRBD2. There are 15 residues in the CDR3. V lost 4 bases, J lost 6 bases, and 6 bases stayed unmatched. Germline CDR1 MNHEY, CDR2 SVGEGT. CDR3 residues: CASSWRLAGGPEQYF. DNA for the CDR3: TGTGCCAGCAGTTGGCGACTAGCGGGAGGCCCCGAGCAGTACTTC.

V gene TRBV19 combines with J gene TRBJ1-6; 8 nucleotides match TRBD1. Germline V lookup: CDR1 LNHDA, CDR2 SQIVND (reference sequence). After removal of 8 bases from V and 8 bases from J, the junction contained 5 bases not matched to a gene. This CDR3 is 13 amino acids long. CDR3 bases: TGTGCCAGTCGGACAGGGAAGGATTCACCCCTCCACTTT. Translation gives CASRTGKDSPLHF.

The gene calls are TRBV5-4 and TRBJ2-3; 7 bases are shared with TRBD2. This CDR3 contains 14 residues. Per germline, CDR1 SGHNT and CDR2 YYREEE (reference sequence). The V gene end was trimmed by 0 bases and the J gene end by 4 bases; junction bases not matched to a gene: 2. CDR3 residues: CASSLAGGSDTQYF. The CDR3 region has the DNA TGTGCCAGCAGCTTGGCGGGGGGTTCAGATACGCAGTATTTT. Based on the CDR3 plus reference TRBV5-4 and TRBJ2-3, the full variable domain is ETGVTQSPTHLIKTRGQQVTLRCSSQSGHNTVSWYQQALGQGPQFIFQYYREEENGRGNFPPRFSGLQFPNYSSELNVNALELDDSALYLCASSLAGGSDTQYFGPGTRLTVL.

This chain uses TRBV18 with TRBJ2-2, with D possibly TRBD2 on 6 matching bases. The V gene lost 3 bases and the J gene lost 2 bases, with 13 bases spanning the gap. This CDR3 has 16 amino acids. CDR1 and CDR2 (germline): KGHSH, LQKENI. This chain's CDR3 is CASSPRWGGNTGELFF. For the CDR3, the DNA is TGTGCCAGCTCACCTCGTTGGGGAGGCAACACCGGGGAGCTGTTTTTT.

The chain is built from TRBV28 and TRBJ2-7; D is possibly TRBD1 or TRBD2 (5 bases each). The CDR3 runs to 13 residues. V lost 5 bases to trimming and J lost 4 bases, with 12 bases between them. Germline loops: CDR1 MDHEN, CDR2 SYDVKM. The CDR3 DNA follows: TGTGCCAGCAGTACCCGGTGGGGGTACGAGCAGTACTTC. Its protein is CASSTRWGYEQYF.

This chain joins TRBV7-3 and TRBJ1-1; no definite D call. Germline V gives CDR1 SGHTA, CDR2 FQGTGA. V was shortened by 4 bases and J by 5 bases, with 14 bases between the two germline ends. The CDR3 totals 14 residues. CDR3 sequence: CASSSVPSVTEAFF. In nucleotides, the CDR3 is TGTGCCAGCAGCTCGGTCCCTTCAGTTACTGAAGCTTTCTTT.

J is TRBJ1-2 and V is TRBV6-2 or TRBV6-3; TRBD1 is a possible D gene (6 bases). The CDR3 is 16 amino acids. CDR1 is MNHEY, CDR2 SVGEGT, per germline. V was cut by 6 bases and J by 1 base, with 18 bases left in between. CDR3 in DNA: TGTGCCAGCAGCCGCACCGGACAGAATATTAACTATGGCTACACCTTC. This codes for CASSRTGQNINYGYTF.

This chain links TRBV15 with TRBJ2-6; D perhaps matches TRBD2 (6 bases). V dropped 1 base and J dropped 13 bases, with 8 bases sitting between them. The CDR3 sequence is 12 residues long. Germline V CDR1 and CDR2: LNHNV, YYDKDF (reference sequence). In DNA, the CDR3 is TGTGCCACCAGCAGAGGGAGGGGAGTCCTGACTTTC. It translates to CATSRGRGVLTF.

The CDR3 nucleotides read TGCAGTGCTAGTCATGCAGGACCCCTAGGGCAGTACTTC. Its translation is CSASHAGPLGQYF. The V and J genes are TRBV20-1 and TRBJ2-7; no reliable D call. Germline V gene sequence: CDR1 DFQATT, CDR2 SNEGSKA (reference sequence). Between the trimmed V and J ends, which lost 3 bases and 9 bases, there was a span of 18 bases. This CDR3 region has 13 residues.

Comments on this clone: Distinct nucleotide sequences in the sample also encode this CDR3. The chain has TRBV11-3 and TRBJ2-7; D is unresolved. V lost 3 bases and J 5 bases, leaving 5 bases between the germline ends. The germline CDR1 and CDR2 sequences are SGHNT and YENEEA. CDR3 length equals 11 residues. The DNA of the CDR3 is TGTGCCAGCAGCTTGAGTAACGAGCAGTACTTC. This translates into CASSLSNEQYF.

CDR3 DNA: TGTGCTAGTGGTTTGGGGGAAAAGACAGATACGCAGTATTTT. This sequence encodes CASGLGEKTDTQYF. The V and J genes are TRBV12-5 and TRBJ2-3; D is unclear. V gave up 1 base and J gave up 3 bases, with 8 bases separating them. This CDR3 spans 14 amino acids. Germline V gene sequence: CDR1 LGHNT, CDR2 FRNRAP.

The chain combines TRBV28 with TRBJ2-3; no reliable D call. This CDR3 spans 14 amino acids. Germline CDR1 is MDHEN and CDR2 is SYDVKM. Deletions cut 4 bases from V and 4 bases from J, with 12 bases between. The DNA for the CDR3 is TGTGCCAGCAGTTGGGCGAGCCGTGCAGATACGCAGTATTTT. This encodes CASSWASRADTQYF.

The rearrangement uses TRBV5-3 and TRBJ1-1, with 7 bases aligning to TRBD1. TRBV5-3 is designated an ORF whose function remains uncertain. J gave up 5 bases and V 3 bases, and 10 bases lay outside the gene matches. The CDR3 is 15 residues long. CDR3 sequence: CARSWLRGIGTEAFF. The DNA of the CDR3 is TGTGCCAGAAGCTGGCTCAGGGGGATCGGAACTGAAGCTTTCTTT.

The genes are TRBV5-1 and TRBJ2-5; tentatively, D is TRBD1 (5 bases). CDR3 length equals 14 residues. Trimming left V 0 bases short and J 2 bases short, with 8 bases between. The germline V gene encodes CDR1 SGHRS and CDR2 YFSETQ. The CDR3 DNA is TGCGCCAGCAGCTTGGGACAGCTACAAGAGACCCAGTACTTC. Amino acid sequence: CASSLGQLQETQYF.

The chain recombines TRBV5-6 with TRBJ2-3; TRBD1 agrees at 9 bases. Germline CDR1 and CDR2: SGHDT and YYEEEE. The length of the CDR3 is 14 residues. V dropped 0 bases and J dropped 5; count of bases not matched to a gene: 1. The CDR3, as DNA: TGTGCCAGCAGCTTGGGGACAGGGGTAGATACGCAGTATTTT. This encodes CASSLGTGVDTQYF.

The genes are TRBV18 and TRBJ2-7; D unclear. This CDR3 is built from 14 residues. Trimming pared 2 bases from V and 0 bases from J, leaving 8 bases between. CDR1 is KGHSH and CDR2 is LQKENI in the germline V gene. The CDR3 loop reads CASSPVLASYEQYF. The CDR3 region has the DNA TGTGCCAGCTCACCAGTTTTGGCCTCCTACGAGCAGTACTTC.

The chain uses TRBV4-3 and TRBJ1-1, with a weak D call TRBD1 (5 bases). Germline values: CDR1 LGHNA, CDR2 YSLEER. V lost 1 base and J lost 1, with 16 bases in between. The CDR3 runs 17 residues. The DNA for the CDR3 is TGCGCCAGCAGCCAAGTCGAGGGGTTCGATAGGAACACTGAAGCTTTCTTT. It specifies CASSQVEGFDRNTEAFF.

The chain is built from TRBV24-1 and TRBJ2-7; 8 nucleotides align to TRBD1. CDR1 is KGHDR, CDR2 SFDVKD, per germline. Trimming at V came to 4 bases and at J to 3 bases, leaving 7 bases not matched to a gene. CDR3 length: 15 amino acids. The CDR3 spells CATSDPRTGNYEQYF. CDR3 DNA: TGTGCCACCAGTGACCCCCGGACAGGGAACTACGAGCAGTACTTC.